The 7 T cell receptor beta chains below come from one sample, sequenced in a study of blood T cell repertoires in COVID-19. TCRdb's table, derived via immunoSEQ multiplex PCR, lists solely in-frame clones and lacks some. The table shows 350,000 to 450,000 clones, with 80% to 90% occurring only once. The sequenced sample was PBMCs or T cells enriched from blood (not recorded which). The receptors were sampled from a man aged 25-45 years who had recovered from COVID-19.

In regard to this clone: The sample contains more than one DNA sequence encoding this CDR3. The chain is built from TRBV28 and TRBJ2-7; unclear D gene. The length of the CDR3 is 11 residues. With 3 bases removed from V and 4 bases from J, the gap between germline ends came to 4 bases. Germline V lookup: CDR1 MDHEN, CDR2 SYDVKM. CDR3 in amino acids: CASSLRYEQYF. CDR3 DNA sequence: TGTGCCAGCAGTTTGAGGTACGAGCAGTACTTC.

The V call is TRBV2, the J call TRBJ1-5, with a weak D call TRBD1 (5 bases). Germline values: CDR1 SNHLY, CDR2 FYNNEI. Trimming stripped 6 bases from V and 3 bases from J, with 12 bases between. The CDR3 extends over 14 amino acids. The CDR3 nucleotides are TGTGCCAGCAGAAATGACAGATCCAATCAGCCCCAGCATTTT. It translates to CASRNDRSNQPQHF.

This clone was counted once. V is TRBV27 and J is TRBJ2-5; D call uncertain. Per the germline V gene, CDR1 is MNHEY and CDR2 is SMNVEV (reference sequence). V was trimmed by 5 bases and J by 1 base, leaving 17 bases between them. The CDR3 runs to 16 residues. The chain's CDR3 is CASSPAVPQIQETQYF. The CDR3 nucleotides are TGTGCCAGCAGTCCCGCCGTGCCGCAGATCCAAGAGACCCAGTACTTC.

The chain recombines TRBV6-6 with TRBJ1-3; 10 positions agree with TRBD1. The germline V gene has CDR1 MNHNY and CDR2 SVGAGI (reference sequence). With 2 bases clipped from V and 3 bases from J, the junction kept 4 bases outside the gene matches. The CDR3 contains 16 residues. CDR3 nucleotides: TGTGCCAGCAGTTACGTTGGACAGGGGGATGGAAACACCATATATTTT. Encoded protein: CASSYVGQGDGNTIYF.

This rearrangement joins TRBV27 to TRBJ1-1; the D gene is possibly TRBD1 (5 bases). Deletions cut 4 bases from V and 3 bases from J, with 12 bases between. This CDR3 region has 14 residues. CDR1 and CDR2 from the germline V gene are MNHEY and SMNVEV (reference sequence). The CDR3 reads CASSSPQGYTEAFF. The CDR3 coding sequence is TGTGCCAGCAGTTCCCCCCAGGGATACACTGAAGCTTTCTTT.

This chain joins TRBV10-1 and TRBJ2-2; a possible D gene is TRBD1 (5 bases). The CDR3 is 14 residues long. Germline V lookup: CDR1 WNHNN, CDR2 SYGVQD (reference sequence). V was shortened by 3 bases and J by 5 bases, with 10 bases between the two germline ends. The CDR3 here is CASSDDSPTGELFF. CDR3 bases: TGCGCCAGCAGTGACGACAGTCCGACCGGGGAGCTGTTTTTT.

The chain combines TRBV3-1 (or the pseudogene TRBV3-2) with TRBJ2-1; 8 bases are shared with TRBD1. After removal of 0 bases from V and 6 bases from J, the junction contained 4 bases not matched to a gene. The CDR3 contains 15 residues. The germline CDR1 and CDR2 sequences are LGHDT and YNNKEL (reference sequence). CDR3 loop: CASSQDRGQVNEQFF. The CDR3 bases are TGTGCCAGCAGCCAAGACAGGGGGCAAGTCAATGAGCAGTTCTTC.